Each of the 15 T cell receptor beta chains below was sequenced from the same sample in a study of cytomegalovirus exposure and HLA in healthy donors. The primer mix had 60 Vbeta and 13 Jbeta primers. Generated by immunoSEQ multiplex PCR, the TCRdb table keeps only in-frame clones and is missing some. The data show roughly 140,000 clones, roughly 63% seen once. Specimen: PBMCs. The receptors originated from a woman aged 60-75 years in good health and CMV-seropositive.

The CDR3 spells CATSREGDIYNEQFF. The CDR3, as DNA: TGTGCCACCAGCAGAGAGGGAGATATTTACAATGAGCAGTTCTTC. The genes are TRBV15 and TRBJ2-1; tentative D call: TRBD2 (5 bases). Trimming stripped 0 bases from V and 4 bases from J, with 10 bases between. In germline, CDR1 is LNHNV, CDR2 YYDKDF (reference sequence). There are 15 residues in the CDR3. The variable domain in full, with the rest retrieved from reference TRBV15 and TRBJ2-1, is DAMVIQNPRYQVTQFGKPVTLSCSQTLNHNVMYWYQQKSSQAPKLLFHYYDKDFNNEADTPDNFQSRRPNTSFCFLDIRSPGLGDTAMYLCATSREGDIYNEQFFGPGTRLTVL.

The genes are TRBV30 and TRBJ1-1; maybe TRBD1 (5 bases). The germline gives CDR1 GTSNPN, CDR2 SVGIG (reference sequence). The length of the CDR3 is 13 residues. The ends were cut back, 1 base at V and 4 bases at J, with 10 bases in the middle. The CDR3 spells CAWSAGMGTEAFF. The DNA for the CDR3 is TGTGCCTGGAGTGCAGGGATGGGCACTGAAGCTTTCTTT.

The chain uses TRBV5-1 and TRBJ2-2; possibly TRBD2 for D (5 bases). Germline V CDR1 and CDR2: SGHRS, YFSETQ. The CDR3 sequence is 16 residues long. Between the trimmed V and J ends, which lost 0 bases and 4 bases, there was a span of 13 bases. The CDR3 DNA follows: TGCGCCAGCAGCTTGGTCGGGCTAGCCGGCACCGGGGAGCTGTTTTTT. It specifies CASSLVGLAGTGELFF. Full variable domain (outside the CDR3, taken from reference TRBV5-1 and TRBJ2-2): KAGVTQTPRYLIKTRGQQVTLSCSPISGHRSVSWYQQTPGQGLQFLFEYFSETQRNKGNFPGRFSGRQFSNSRSEMNVSTLELGDSALYLCASSLVGLAGTGELFFGEGSRLTVL.

The chain is built from TRBV28 and TRBJ1-1, with D perhaps matching TRBD1 (6 bases). This CDR3 spans 15 amino acids. The ends were cut back, 5 bases at V and 6 bases at J, with 19 bases in the middle. The germline V gene has CDR1 MDHEN and CDR2 SYDVKM. The CDR3 DNA reads as TGTGCCAGCAGTCGAACAGGGCTTTTGGACTCTGAAGCTTTCTTT. Encoded protein: CASSRTGLLDSEAFF.

The chain uses TRBV7-3 and TRBJ2-3, with 9 bases that match TRBD2. Unmatched junction bases numbered 5, after V lost 0 bases and J lost 4 bases. CDR3 length equals 16 residues. Germline V gene data show CDR1 as SGHTA and CDR2 as FQGTGA. This chain's CDR3 is CASSLTSGRGADTQYF. Written as DNA, the CDR3 is TGTGCCAGCAGCTTAACTAGCGGGAGAGGGGCAGATACGCAGTATTTT.

The chain links TRBV6-4 to TRBJ2-3, with a possible D match to TRBD1 (5 bases). Trimming took off 4 bases at V and 2 bases at J, with 7 bases between the two ends. Germline V lookup: CDR1 MRHNA, CDR2 SNTAGT. There are 13 residues in the CDR3. CDR3 in DNA: TGTGCCAGCAGTGGACAGCTCACAGATACGCAGTATTTT. The encoded protein is CASSGQLTDTQYF.

The chain is built from TRBV5-4 and TRBJ2-2; 13 positions agree with TRBD2. V lost 2 bases and J lost 7; bases outside the gene matches: 2. This CDR3 region has 15 residues. Per the germline V gene, CDR1 is SGHNT and CDR2 is YYREEE (reference sequence). The CDR3 loop reads CASSFTSGRVGELFF. CDR3 in DNA: TGTGCCAGCAGCTTTACTAGCGGGAGGGTCGGGGAGCTGTTTTTT. The full variable domain, completed using reference TRBV5-4 and TRBJ2-2, is ETGVTQSPTHLIKTRGQQVTLRCSSQSGHNTVSWYQQALGQGPQFIFQYYREEENGRGNFPPRFSGLQFPNYSSELNVNALELDDSALYLCASSFTSGRVGELFFGEGSRLTVL.

This chain joins TRBV2 and TRBJ2-3; TRBD2 might be the D (5 bases). This CDR3 has 17 amino acids. The germline V gene has CDR1 SNHLY and CDR2 FYNNEI. Trimming stripped 2 bases from V and 0 bases from J, with 15 bases between. In DNA, the CDR3 is TGTGCCAGCAGTGAATACTACAGCGGAGCAAGCACAGATACGCAGTATTTT. Translation: CASSEYYSGASTDTQYF. Full variable domain (remainder filled in from reference TRBV2 and TRBJ2-3): EPEVTQTPSHQVTQMGQEVILRCVPISNHLYFYWYRQILGQKVEFLVSFYNNEISEKSEIFDDQFSVERPDGSNFTLKIRSTKLEDSAMYFCASSEYYSGASTDTQYFGPGTRLTVL.

The chain joins TRBV9 to TRBJ2-5; 10 nucleotides agree with TRBD2. Unmatched junction bases numbered 3, after V lost 0 bases and J lost 4 bases. The CDR3 runs to 15 residues. Per the germline V gene, CDR1 is SGDLS and CDR2 is YYNGEE. CDR3 DNA: TGTGCCAGCAGCGTAGCCAGCGGGAGGGGAGAGACCCAGTACTTC. It is translated as CASSVASGRGETQYF.

The rearrangement joins TRBV18 to TRBJ2-1, with TRBD1 matching 8 bases. CDR3 length equals 20 residues. The junction had 17 bases not matched to a gene; V was cut back by 3 bases and J by 1 base. The V gene's germline CDR1 is KGHSH and CDR2 LQKENI. The CDR3 DNA sequence: TGTGCCAGCTCACCCCTAGAGTCAGGGGGCTCTAGTAAGTCCTACAATGAGCAGTTCTTC. The encoded protein is CASSPLESGGSSKSYNEQFF.

The V and J genes are TRBV14 and TRBJ2-2; D is unclear. From germline, CDR1 is SGHDN and CDR2 FVKESK. The CDR3 has 13 amino acids. Trimming removed 1 base from V and 6 bases from J, with 6 bases in between. This chain's CDR3 is CASSQVYSGELFF. The CDR3 DNA follows: TGTGCCAGCAGCCAAGTTTACTCCGGGGAGCTGTTTTTT.

The J gene is TRBJ2-5, the V gene TRBV5-6; 9 nucleotides match TRBD1. The DNA end is a closer match to TRBJ2-7, so the J assignment may be wrong. This CDR3 contains 15 residues. Germline V gives CDR1 SGHDT, CDR2 YYEEEE. CDR3 DNA sequence: TGTGCCAGCAGCTCTCCCGGGACAGGGCAGTACGAGCAGTACTTC. Translation: CASSSPGTGQYEQYF.

This clone was seen only a few times. The chain is built from TRBV7-9 and TRBJ1-3; a weak D match, TRBD1 (5 bases). The V and J ends lost 6 bases and 4 bases respectively, with 10 bases between them. This CDR3 is 13 amino acids long. Germline CDR1 reads SEHNR; CDR2 reads FQNEAQ (reference sequence). The CDR3 DNA reads TGTGCCAGCAGATCGGACACAGGAAACACCATATATTTT. The encoded protein is CASRSDTGNTIYF.

This chain connects TRBV6-6 to TRBJ1-3, with 7 nucleotides matching TRBD1. The CDR3 is made up of 14 amino acids. J gave up 3 bases and V 6 bases, and 5 bases lay outside the gene matches. Germline V CDR1 and CDR2: MNHNY, SVGAGI (reference sequence). CDR3 bases: TGTGCCAGCAGCCTTCAGGGGGGTGGAAACACCATATATTTT. Residues: CASSLQGGGNTIYF.

V gene TRBV7-9 combines with J gene TRBJ2-7; 9 bases match TRBD2. V gave up 5 bases and J gave up 6 bases; unmatched junction bases: 11. CDR1 SEHNR and CDR2 FQNEAQ come from the germline V gene (reference sequence). The CDR3 spans 15 residues. The CDR3 DNA sequence: TGTGCCAGCAGCAAGCTGGCTAGCGGGACTGCCGAGCAGTACTTC. The encoded protein is CASSKLASGTAEQYF. The full variable domain, completed using reference TRBV7-9 and TRBJ2-7, is DTGVSQNPRHKITKRGQNVTFRCDPISEHNRLYWYRQTLGQGPEFLTYFQNEAQLEKSRLLSDRFSAERPKGSFSTLEIQRTEQGDSAMYLCASSKLASGTAEQYFGPGTRLTVT.